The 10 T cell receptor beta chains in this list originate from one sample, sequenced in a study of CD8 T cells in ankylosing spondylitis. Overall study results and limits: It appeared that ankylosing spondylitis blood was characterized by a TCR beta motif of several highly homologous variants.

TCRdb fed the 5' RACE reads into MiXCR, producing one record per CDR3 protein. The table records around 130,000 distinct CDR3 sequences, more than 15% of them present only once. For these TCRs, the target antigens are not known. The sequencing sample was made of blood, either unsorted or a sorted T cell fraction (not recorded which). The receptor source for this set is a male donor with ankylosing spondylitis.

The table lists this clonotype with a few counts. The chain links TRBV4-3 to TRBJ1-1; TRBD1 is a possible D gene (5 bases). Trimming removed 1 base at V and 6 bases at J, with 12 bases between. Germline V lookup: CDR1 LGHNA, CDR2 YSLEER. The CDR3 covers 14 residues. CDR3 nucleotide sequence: TGCGCCAGCAGCCAAGTGGGGAGGGGTCCTGAAGCTTTCTTT. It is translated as CASSQVGRGPEAFF.

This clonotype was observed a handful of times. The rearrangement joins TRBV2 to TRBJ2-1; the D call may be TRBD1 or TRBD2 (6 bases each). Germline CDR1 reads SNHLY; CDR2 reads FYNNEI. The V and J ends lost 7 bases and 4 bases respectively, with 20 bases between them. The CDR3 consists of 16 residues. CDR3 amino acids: CASTNLRGVRYNEQFF. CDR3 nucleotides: TGTGCCAGCACCAACTTGAGGGGGGTCCGATACAATGAGCAGTTCTTC.

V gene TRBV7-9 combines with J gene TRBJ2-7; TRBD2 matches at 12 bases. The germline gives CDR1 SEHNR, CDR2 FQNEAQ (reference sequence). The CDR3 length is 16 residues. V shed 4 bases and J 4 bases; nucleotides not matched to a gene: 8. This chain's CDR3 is CASSSARLAGGYEQYF. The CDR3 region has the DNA TGTGCCAGCAGCTCAGCCCGGCTAGCGGGAGGGTACGAGCAGTACTTC.

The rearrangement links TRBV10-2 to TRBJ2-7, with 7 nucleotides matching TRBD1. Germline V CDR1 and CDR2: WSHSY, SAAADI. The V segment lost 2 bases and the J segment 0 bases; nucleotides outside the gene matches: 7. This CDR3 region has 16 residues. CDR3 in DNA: TGCGCCAGCAGTGAGCGGGGACAGCACCTCTCCTACGAGCAGTACTTC. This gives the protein CASSERGQHLSYEQYF.

This chain's CDR3 is CASSPAGSSSYEQYF. The CDR3 DNA follows: TGTGCCAGCAGTCCTGCGGGAAGTAGCTCCTACGAGCAGTACTTC. The chain carries TRBV12-3 or TRBV12-4 and TRBJ2-7, with D possibly being TRBD2 (6 bases). CDR3 size: 15 residues. V lost 5 bases to trimming and J lost 0 bases, with 14 bases between them.

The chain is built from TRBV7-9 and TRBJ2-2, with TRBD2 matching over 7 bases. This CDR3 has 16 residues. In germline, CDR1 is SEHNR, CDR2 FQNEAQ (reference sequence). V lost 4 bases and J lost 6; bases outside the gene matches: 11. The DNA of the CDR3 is TGTGCCAGCAGCTCCAAGCAGGGAGGGCGACCCGGGGAGCTGTTTTTT. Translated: CASSSKQGGRPGELFF. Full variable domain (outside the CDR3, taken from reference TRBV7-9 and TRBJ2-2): DTGVSQNPRHKITKRGQNVTFRCDPISEHNRLYWYRQTLGQGPEFLTYFQNEAQLEKSRLLSDRFSAERPKGSFSTLEIQRTEQGDSAMYLCASSSKQGGRPGELFFGEGSRLTVL.

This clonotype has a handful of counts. DNA for the CDR3: TGTGCCAGCAGCAATAACACGGCTTTCTTT. Its protein is CASSNNTAFF. The chain is built from TRBV12-3 or TRBV12-4 and TRBJ1-1; D unclear. This CDR3 region has 10 residues. V shed 6 bases and J shed 11 bases, with 10 bases lying between them.

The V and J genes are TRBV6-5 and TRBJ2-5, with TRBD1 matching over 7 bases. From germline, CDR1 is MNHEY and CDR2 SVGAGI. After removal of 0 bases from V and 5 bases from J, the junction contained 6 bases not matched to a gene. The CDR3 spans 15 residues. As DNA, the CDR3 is TGTGCCAGCAGTTACTCCCTGACAGGGCGGGAGACCCAGTACTTC. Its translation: CASSYSLTGRETQYF.

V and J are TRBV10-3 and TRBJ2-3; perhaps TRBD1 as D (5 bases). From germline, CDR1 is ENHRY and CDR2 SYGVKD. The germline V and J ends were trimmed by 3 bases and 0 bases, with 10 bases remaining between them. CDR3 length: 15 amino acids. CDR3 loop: CAISEFGQSTDTQYF. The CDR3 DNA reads TGTGCCATCAGTGAATTTGGACAAAGCACAGATACGCAGTATTTT.

CDR3 DNA sequence: TGCAGCGTTAGGTCGGTAGAGACCCAGTACTTC. Translated, it gives CSVRSVETQYF. V gene TRBV29-1 combines with J gene TRBJ2-5; D is undetermined. The V and J ends lost 5 bases and 4 bases respectively, with 8 bases between them. The CDR3 has 11 amino acids. The germline CDR1 and CDR2 sequences are SQVTM and ANQGSEA.